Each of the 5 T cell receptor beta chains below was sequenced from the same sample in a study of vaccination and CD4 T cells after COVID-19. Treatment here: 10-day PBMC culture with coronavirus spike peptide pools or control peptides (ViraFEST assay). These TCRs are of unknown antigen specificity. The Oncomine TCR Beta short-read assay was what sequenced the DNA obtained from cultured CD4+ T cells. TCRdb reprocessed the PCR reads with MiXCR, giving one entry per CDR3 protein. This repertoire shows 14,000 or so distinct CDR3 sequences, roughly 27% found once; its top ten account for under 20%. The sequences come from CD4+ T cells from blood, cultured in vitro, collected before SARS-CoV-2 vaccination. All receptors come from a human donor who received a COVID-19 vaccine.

The CDR3 nucleotides read TGTGCCAGCAGCCAAGCTTTCGTAACGGCTGGAGGCACTGAAGCTTTCTTT. Its protein product is CASSQAFVTAGGTEAFF. V usage is TRBV3-1 and J usage is TRBJ1-1; D remains ambiguous. Trimming cost V 1 base and J 4 bases, with 19 bases left between them. CDR1 LGHDT and CDR2 YNNKEL come from the germline V gene (reference sequence). The CDR3 covers 17 residues.

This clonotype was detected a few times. The chain's CDR3 is CASSVNSGDTGELFF. CDR3 nucleotide sequence: TGTGCCAGCAGTGTGAATAGCGGGGACACCGGGGAGCTGTTTTTT. The genes are TRBV2 and TRBJ2-2; TRBD2 matches 8 bases. CDR3 length: 15 amino acids. The ends lost 4 bases at V and 3 bases at J; junction bases unmatched: 4. Per germline, CDR1 SNHLY and CDR2 FYNNEI. The entire variable domain, with the rest obtained from reference TRBV2 and TRBJ2-2, is as follows: EPEVTQTPSHQVTQMGQEVILRCVPISNHLYFYWYRQILGQKVEFLVSFYNNEISEKSEIFDDQFSVERPDGSNFTLKIRSTKLEDSAMYFCASSVNSGDTGELFFGEGSRLTVL.

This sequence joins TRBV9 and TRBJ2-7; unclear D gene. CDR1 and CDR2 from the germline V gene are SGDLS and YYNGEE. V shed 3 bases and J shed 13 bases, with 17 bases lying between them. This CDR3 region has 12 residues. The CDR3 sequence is CASSAVQGQVYF. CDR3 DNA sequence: TGTGCCAGCAGCGCAGTCCAAGGCCAGGTCTACTTC.

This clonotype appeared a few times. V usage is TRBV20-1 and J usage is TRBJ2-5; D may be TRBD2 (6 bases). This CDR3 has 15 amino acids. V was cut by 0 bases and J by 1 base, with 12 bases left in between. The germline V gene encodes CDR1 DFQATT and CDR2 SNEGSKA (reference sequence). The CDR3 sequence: CSARDLAWFQETQYF. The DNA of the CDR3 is TGCAGTGCTAGAGATCTAGCGTGGTTCCAAGAGACCCAGTACTTC.

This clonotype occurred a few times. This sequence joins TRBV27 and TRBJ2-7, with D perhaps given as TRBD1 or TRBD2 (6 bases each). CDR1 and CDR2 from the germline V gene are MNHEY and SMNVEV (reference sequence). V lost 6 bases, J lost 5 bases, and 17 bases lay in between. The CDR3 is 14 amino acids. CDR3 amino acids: CASSRGTIGNEQYF. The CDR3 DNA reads TGTGCCAGCAGCCGGGGGACAATCGGGAACGAGCAGTACTTC.